This T cell receptor (beta chain) was captured by sequencing in a study of blood T cell repertoires in COVID-19. Study-wide context: Donors in the United States, Italy and Spain gave samples during acute or convalescent COVID-19. PBMCs, B-cell-depleted T cells, or T cells were the source of the cDNA or gDNA that made up the material.

Original processing notes: Scientists estimated how many nucleated cells there were by amplifying reference gene primers. Some clones are missing from TCRdb's copy, which holds only in-frame ones; the method was immunoSEQ multiplex PCR. V and J calls and clone size are given by that table; D and trimming were obtained from the DNA. The sample holds about 160,000 clones, 85% to 90% seen once. The TCR originated in a man aged 45-60 years with active or convalescent COVID-19. Sequenced input: peripheral blood.

CDR3 sequence (DNA): TGTGCCAGCAGCTTACAGCGGGATCGTTCACCCCTCCACTTT. Translating gives CASSLQRDRSPLHF. V gene TRBV7-2 combines with J gene TRBJ1-6; D unresolved. Trimming pared 2 bases from V and 9 bases from J, leaving 11 bases between. The CDR3 length is 14 residues. CDR1 SGHTA and CDR2 FQGNSA come from the germline V gene. Variable domain in full (rest from reference TRBV7-2 and TRBJ1-6): GAGVSQSPSNKVTEKGKDVELRCDPISGHTALYWYRQSLGQGLEFLIYFQGNSAPDKSGLPSDRFSAERTGGSVSTLTIQRTQQEDSAVYLCASSLQRDRSPLHFGNGTRLTVT.